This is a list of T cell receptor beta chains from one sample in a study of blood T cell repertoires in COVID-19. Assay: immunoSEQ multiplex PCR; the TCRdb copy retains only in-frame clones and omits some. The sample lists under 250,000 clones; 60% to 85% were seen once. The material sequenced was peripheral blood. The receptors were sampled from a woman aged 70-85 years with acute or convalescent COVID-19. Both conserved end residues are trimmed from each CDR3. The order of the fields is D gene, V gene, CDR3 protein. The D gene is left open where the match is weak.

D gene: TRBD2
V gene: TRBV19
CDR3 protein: ASRGTSGIKETQY

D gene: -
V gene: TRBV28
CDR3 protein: ASRLGTPGGYT

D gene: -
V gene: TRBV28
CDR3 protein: ASSPRQAGGDQPQH

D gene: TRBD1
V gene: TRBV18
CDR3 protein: ASSPGTVDEKLF

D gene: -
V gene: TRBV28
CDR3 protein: ASSRRDGSSYNSPLH

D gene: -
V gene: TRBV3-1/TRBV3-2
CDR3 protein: ASSQTFTGNHGYT

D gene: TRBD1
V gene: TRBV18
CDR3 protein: ASSVNRGGNTEAF

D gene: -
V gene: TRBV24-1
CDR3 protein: ATSDSGGTDTQY

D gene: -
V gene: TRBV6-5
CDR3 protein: ASSFRQARNSPLH

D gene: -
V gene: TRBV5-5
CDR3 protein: ASSFGPAGSYNEQF

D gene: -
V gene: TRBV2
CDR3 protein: ASSEAAGPETQY

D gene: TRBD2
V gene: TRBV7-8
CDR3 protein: ASSFASGRSTDTQY

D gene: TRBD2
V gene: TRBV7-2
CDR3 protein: ASSHAGLADPTDTQY

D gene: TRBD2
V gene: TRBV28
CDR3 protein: ASSHFGRKQETQY

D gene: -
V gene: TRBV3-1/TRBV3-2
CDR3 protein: ASTSVSTDTQY

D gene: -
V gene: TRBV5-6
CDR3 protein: ASSAGPSEDTQY

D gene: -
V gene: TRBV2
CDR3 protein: ASGASQYNSPLH

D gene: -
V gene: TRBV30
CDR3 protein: AWKTVANEKLF

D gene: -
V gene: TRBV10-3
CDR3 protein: AIMGASGTSTDTQY

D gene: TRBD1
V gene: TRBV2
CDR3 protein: ASSELGQGFEQY

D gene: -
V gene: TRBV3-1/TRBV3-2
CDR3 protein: ASSQAGNYGYT

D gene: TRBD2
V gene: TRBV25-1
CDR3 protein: ASSLAGTDTQY

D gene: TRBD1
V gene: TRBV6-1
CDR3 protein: ASSEAGTGLDYGYT

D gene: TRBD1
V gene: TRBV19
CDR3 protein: ASSIPGQGTDTQY

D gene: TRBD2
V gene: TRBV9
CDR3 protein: ASSVGIAGVGEQY

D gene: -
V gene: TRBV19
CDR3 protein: ASTTTGIDTIY

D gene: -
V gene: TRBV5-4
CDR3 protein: ASSLAGVYEQY

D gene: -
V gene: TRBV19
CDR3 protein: ASSTMSMNTEAF

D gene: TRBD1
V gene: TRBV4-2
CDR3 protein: ASSQLGPGQGSTGELF

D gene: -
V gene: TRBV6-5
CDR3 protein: ASSYSRGPSGNTIY

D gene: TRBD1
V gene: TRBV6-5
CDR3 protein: ASSTRTGITDTQY

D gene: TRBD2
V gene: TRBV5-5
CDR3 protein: ASSLVLRLAGEGYEQY

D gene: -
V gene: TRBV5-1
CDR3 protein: ASSLGGSGSLGEQY

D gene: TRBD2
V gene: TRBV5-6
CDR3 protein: ASSLNGLADSYEQY

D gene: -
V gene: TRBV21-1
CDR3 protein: AKQGREVPAGNEQF

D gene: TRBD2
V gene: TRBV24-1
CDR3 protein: ATSDPSGNTGELF

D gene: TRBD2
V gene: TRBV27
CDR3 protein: ASSLMGLAGRESGELF

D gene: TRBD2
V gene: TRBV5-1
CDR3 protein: ASSPIRRETYYNEQF

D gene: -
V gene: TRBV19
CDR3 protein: ASRGFNKNTGELF

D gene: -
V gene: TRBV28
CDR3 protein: ASSLSSTDTQY

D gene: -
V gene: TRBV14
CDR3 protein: ASSPPGRREQY

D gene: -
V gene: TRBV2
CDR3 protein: ASRVSGRTGELF

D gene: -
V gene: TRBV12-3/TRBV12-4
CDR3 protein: ASRPTGNDGYT

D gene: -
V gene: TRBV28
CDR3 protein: ASTRGNYGYT

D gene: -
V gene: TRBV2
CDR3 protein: ASSVNSQETQY